The source of this TCR beta chain is a study of blood T cell repertoires in COVID-19. Across the whole study: COVID-19 samples collected from the United States, Italy and Spain covered acute and convalescent phases.

Trimming took off 3 bases at V and 2 bases at J, with 11 bases between the two ends. Germline loops: CDR1 KGHSH, CDR2 LQKENI. This CDR3 is built from 15 residues. Generated by immunoSEQ multiplex PCR, the TCRdb table keeps only in-frame clones and is missing some. The sample consists of approximately 260,000 clones, around 80% of them appearing once. Clinical histories supplied by participants themselves formed the basis of cohort assignment. The rearrangement links TRBV18 to TRBJ1-3; D is perhaps TRBD1 (5 bases). The source is a young man with acute COVID-19. The sequenced material came from PBMCs or T cells enriched from blood (not recorded which). The CDR3 DNA follows: TGTGCCAGCTCACCGGGCAGGGTCCCTGGAAACACCATATATTTT. Translated, it gives CASSPGRVPGNTIYF.